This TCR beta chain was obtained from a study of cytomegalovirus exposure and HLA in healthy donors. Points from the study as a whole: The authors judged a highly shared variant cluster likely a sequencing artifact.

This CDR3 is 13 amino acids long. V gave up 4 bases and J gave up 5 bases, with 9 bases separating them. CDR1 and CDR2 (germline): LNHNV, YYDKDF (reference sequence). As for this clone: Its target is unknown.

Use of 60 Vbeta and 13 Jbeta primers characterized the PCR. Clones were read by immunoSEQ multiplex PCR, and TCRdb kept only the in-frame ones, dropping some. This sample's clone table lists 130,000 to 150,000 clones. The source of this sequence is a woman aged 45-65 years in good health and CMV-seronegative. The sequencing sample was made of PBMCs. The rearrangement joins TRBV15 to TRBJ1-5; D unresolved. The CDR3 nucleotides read TGTGCCACCAGCAAAGGAGGCCATCAGCCCCAGCATTTT. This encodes CATSKGGHQPQHF.